This entry features one T cell receptor beta chain sequence. The antigen it binds to is not known. Base-call qualities are not available, and no considerably larger clone is one nucleotide away. Collaborating institutions collected whole blood in K2EDTA tubes following their own protocols. Collaborator samples were shipped for TCRbeta analysis as frozen whole blood, isolated PBMCs, or DNA extracted from either sample type. TCRbeta CDR3 regions were amplified from genomic DNA by means of the immunoSEQ Assay, a bias-controlled multiplex PCR. On the authors' methods: Nucleated cell counts per sample were estimated from amplification of reference gene primers within the assay. Sequence reads were collapsed and filtered to measure the absolute abundance of every unique TCRbeta CDR3 rearrangement. For each sample, productive Simpson clonality was calculated as the square root of Simpson's diversity index over productive rearrangements. TCRdb obtained this table from immuneACCESS and retained in-frame rearrangements with V and J assigned. These tables miss some clones; where compared with another copy, unresolved V genes account for less than half of the shortfall, and the remainder is unexplained. V and J calls and clone size are given by that table; D and trimming were obtained from the DNA. Present in this sample are 130,000 or so clones, around 85% of which were seen just once. About a sixth of the sample is taken by the ten largest.

This sample is part of a study of blood T cell repertoires in COVID-19 (dated by TCRdb to 2018 to 2020). With respect to the entire study: Samples from collaborators originated in the United States, Italy and Spain and spanned both the acute and convalescent phases of COVID-19. The repertoires were released in a freely available public database intended as a resource for research on the immune response to SARS-CoV-2. Nearly every sample came with metadata listing a de-identified subject ID, COVID-19 status, age in years and sex. The material from the prospective study consisted of cDNA or gDNA derived from T cells, B-cell-depleted T cells, or PBMCs. The samples were drawn from the first 160 participants of the ongoing ImmuneRACE study and from 950 to 1,500 subjects provided by 6 global collaborators. Where available, HLA class I and class II types were taken from metadata supplied by the sample provider and were not determined by assay-based typing. Deeply sampled blood TCRbeta repertoires from subjects exposed to, actively infected with, or recovered from COVID-19 were included in the dataset.

The paper's findings and limits, for the study overall: The quantity of clinical and demographic metadata differed by source and by participant and was supplied without curation.

The CDR1 and CDR2 encoded by the germline V gene are SNHLY and FYNNEI. A distance of 10 bases separates the germline ends of V and J, which lose 2 bases and 11 bases respectively. The CDR3 goes from the cysteine to the phenylalanine over 11 residues. CDR3 DNA is the only sequence kept; it has 33 bases, read in frame from the first base. Sequencing input: peripheral blood. The V gene is TRBV2 and the J gene is TRBJ2-7; the D gene is not confidently resolved. This clonotype was sampled from a woman older than 75 with acute or convalescent COVID-19. The nucleotide sequence is TGTGCCAGCAGTGAACTAATCCAAAAGTACTTC. Its protein is CASSELIQKYF. Outside the CDR3, residues come from the reference TRBV2 and TRBJ2-7 proteins, so the full variable domain is: EPEVTQTPSHQVTQMGQEVILRCVPISNHLYFYWYRQILGQKVEFLVSFYNNEISEKSEIFDDQFSVERPDGSNFTLKIRSTKLEDSAMYFCASSELIQKYFGPGTRLTVT.